This T cell receptor (beta chain) came from a study of blood T cell repertoires in COVID-19. Study summary: The origin of the acute and convalescent COVID-19 samples was the United States, Italy and Spain. T cells, B-cell-depleted T cells, or PBMCs supplied cDNA or gDNA.

Study processing details: The assay estimated nucleated cells by amplifying reference gene primers. The assay was immunoSEQ multiplex PCR, and TCRdb's table has in-frame clones only and misses some. The DNA gave D and trimming, while V, J and clone size come from that table. Of 200,000 to 250,000 clones listed, 75% to 85% are singletons. Seattle cases were enrolled at active infection and followed longitudinally. The ends lost 0 bases at V and 4 bases at J; junction bases unmatched: 9. The length of the CDR3 is 18 residues. Germline V gene lookup returns CDR1 LGHDT and CDR2 YNNKEL (reference sequence).

The source material was peripheral blood. V and J are TRBV3-1 (or the pseudogene TRBV3-2) and TRBJ1-2; 12 positions agree with TRBD1. The TCR was taken from a man in his fifties with COVID-19, enrolled during active disease. In DNA, the CDR3 is TGTGCCAGCAGCCAAGACGGATCCGGGACAGGGGGCGGCTATGGCTACACCTTC. This translates into CASSQDGSGTGGGYGYTF.